This T cell receptor beta chain comes out of a study of T cell repertoires in cytomegalovirus infection. Background on the study: TCR beta signatures that were public indicated CMV infection and matching HLA type.

Whole-study findings and limits: Using cumulative public TCR beta family frequency, the authors identified those who carried CMV together with the relevant HLA. Clonotype analysis showed dominance of the ex vivo response by HLA-C-restricted CMV-specific TCR beta clonotypes.

Comment on this clonotype: Its target is unknown.

TCRdb re-called the reads through MiXCR, storing one row per CDR3 protein. This sample has 200,000 to 300,000 distinct CDR3 sequences, with roughly 15% found just once. The V end lost 0 bases, the J end lost 1 base, and 12 bases lay between the germline ends. The CDR3 contains 15 residues. The germline V gene has CDR1 DFQATT and CDR2 SNEGSKA (reference sequence). This receptor was identified in a human donor in good health (CMV status not recorded). Some clones in this sample may be carry-over from other donors' samples. What was sequenced was PBMCs. The chain recombines TRBV20-1 with TRBJ1-1; no reliable D call. The CDR3 sequence: CSARDLRQRNTEAFF. CDR3 DNA: TGCAGTGCTAGAGATCTAAGGCAGAGGAACACTGAAGCTTTCTTT.